This TCR beta chain was sequenced in a study of T cells expressing NK-cell markers. Across the study: Obtained from sorted CD3+CD56+NKG2C+, CD3+CD56+NKG2C- and CD3+CD56-NKG2C+ T cells were the TCR beta repertoires. Serological testing identified seven of the eight sequenced donors as HCMV-seropositive and one as seronegative.

Comments on this clonotype: Its antigen is not identified.

Germline V gene data show CDR1 as DFQATT and CDR2 as SNEGSKA (reference sequence). The CDR3 sequence is 17 residues long. Study results and caveats: The CD3+CD56-NKG2C+ fraction of a few donors was also led by these clonotypes.

TCR beta cDNA was made by 5'RACE template switching with UMIs. After re-calling the 5' RACE reads, TCRdb lists one entry per CDR3 protein, DNA absent. The sample is made up of approximately 420,000 distinct CDR3 sequences, and the top ten hold about 10% of it. This receptor was obtained from a woman in her forties or fifties in good health. The chain carries TRBV20-1 and TRBJ2-1; absent DNA, TCRdb's TRBD1 call cannot be checked. The sample taken for sequencing was blood T cells: a sorted CD56 or NKG2C T cell subset, CD4+ or CD8+ T cells, or bulk PBMC T cells (not recorded which). CDR3 in amino acids: CSARDEITGSFNNEQFF.